One sample yielded the 20 T cell receptor beta chains listed below, sequenced in a study of T cells in Graves' hyperthyroidism and ophthalmopathy. Amplification targeted TCR beta CDR3 regions from RNA transcripts. Using the HTBI primer set, a first-round RT-PCR was run on the TCR CDR3. MiXCR, run by TCRdb on the multiplex PCR reads, gives a single entry per CDR3 protein. This sample has hundreds of thousands of distinct CDR3 sequences, with roughly 14% found just once. Sequences were obtained from blood. Receptor source: a man between 18 and 29 years old with Graves' ophthalmopathy.

This clonotype has a count of ten or more. This rearrangement joins TRBV20-1 to TRBJ1-4, with D tentatively TRBD1 (5 bases). This CDR3 region has 14 residues. The V and J ends lost 4 bases and 5 bases respectively, with 14 bases between them. CDR1 and CDR2 from the germline V gene are DFQATT and SNEGSKA (reference sequence). The CDR3 DNA is TGCAGTGCTACCCAGGGTTCCCTGAATGAAAAACTGTTTTTT. The encoded protein is CSATQGSLNEKLFF.

This chain connects TRBV5-4 to TRBJ2-5; 16 bases line up with TRBD2. The CDR3 contains 17 residues. Germline CDR1 is SGHNT and CDR2 is YYREEE (reference sequence). After removal of 4 bases from V and 6 bases from J, the junction contained 9 bases not matched to a gene. Here the CDR3 reads CASSTGTSGGARQTQYF. The CDR3 nucleotides are TGTGCCAGCAGCACGGGGACTAGCGGGGGGGCCCGGCAGACCCAGTACTTC.

This clonotype appeared a few times. V gene TRBV4-1 combines with J gene TRBJ1-5; D may be TRBD1 (6 bases). Germline loops: CDR1 MGHRA, CDR2 YSYEKL. V was pared by 0 bases and J by 3 bases, with 12 bases between. The CDR3 has 16 residues. CDR3 sequence reads: CASSQDAQGPNQPQHF. The DNA of the CDR3 is TGCGCCAGCAGCCAAGATGCACAGGGCCCCAATCAGCCCCAGCATTTT.

This clonotype was observed many times. The chain links TRBV11-3 to TRBJ1-1; D is possibly TRBD1 (5 bases). The CDR3 length is 13 residues. Germline V gene sequence: CDR1 SGHNT, CDR2 YENEEA. The germline V and J ends were trimmed by 4 bases and 8 bases, with 14 bases remaining between them. The CDR3 DNA sequence: TGTGCCAGCAGCTCCCCACGGGGGGGGGAAGCTTTCTTT. Translating it yields CASSSPRGGEAFF.

This clonotype has more than one count but fewer than ten. A clone one base away is much larger, so this may be a read error. The chain is built from TRBV4-1 and TRBJ2-1; 14 bases align to TRBD2. Germline assignment: CDR1 MGHRA and CDR2 YSYEKL. The CDR3 sequence is 16 residues long. CDR3 coding DNA: TGCGCCAGCAGCCGAGGGACTAGCGGGAGTAACAATAAGCAGTTCTTC. Residues: CASSRGTSGSNNKQFF.

The rearrangement joins TRBV18 to TRBJ1-1, with D unclear. The V and J ends lost 0 bases and 1 base respectively, with 6 bases between them. CDR3 length equals 14 residues. CDR1 is KGHSH, CDR2 LQKENI, per germline. In nucleotides, the CDR3 is TGTGCCAGCTCACCACCCATCGGGAACACTGAAGCTTTCTTT. This translates into CASSPPIGNTEAFF.

This clonotype was seen ten or more times. This rearrangement joins TRBV19 to TRBJ1-5, with 7 bases fitting TRBD1. After removal of 7 bases from V and 11 bases from J, the junction contained 20 bases not matched to a gene. Germline lookup yields CDR1 LNHDA and CDR2 SQIVND (reference sequence). The CDR3 contains 16 residues. For the CDR3, the DNA is TGTGCCAGTACATCACCCAGGGGGGGGCGGCAATCAGCCCAGCATTTT. This translates into CASTSPRGGRQSAQHF.

This clonotype was seen at least ten times. The rearrangement joins TRBV12-3 or TRBV12-4 to TRBJ2-3, with D tentatively TRBD1 or TRBD2 (5 bases each). V was shortened by 6 bases and J by 4 bases, with 17 bases between the two germline ends. CDR3 size: 15 residues. This CDR3 reads CASSPTDQLADTQYF. The CDR3 region has the DNA TGTGCCAGCAGCCCGACAGACCAACTAGCAGATACGCAGTATTTT.

In this sample, this clonotype turned up a few times. A much larger clonotype is one base distant, so this may be a read error. The V call is TRBV2, the J call TRBJ1-2; D may be TRBD1 (6 bases). From germline, CDR1 is SNHLY and CDR2 FYNNEI. The CDR3 covers 12 residues. The CDR3 DNA follows: TGTGCCAGCCGCAGGCCAGGGGATGGCAACACCTTC. It yields the protein CASRRPGDGNTF.

The genes are TRBV7-6 and TRBJ1-4; possible D gene TRBD1, 6 bases. Germline V gene data show CDR1 as SGHVS and CDR2 as FNYEAQ. This CDR3 is 17 amino acids long. Trimming left V 0 bases short and J 7 bases short, with 18 bases between. CDR3 DNA sequence: TGTGCCAGCAGCTTAGCCGGGGGCGCGGGTTTAGGTGAAAAACTGTTTTTT. Translated, it gives CASSLAGGAGLGEKLFF. Combining the CDR3 with reference TRBV7-6 and TRBJ1-4 gives the whole variable domain GAGVSQSPRYKVTKRGQDVALRCDPISGHVSLYWYRQALGQGPEFLTYFNYEAQQDKSGLPNDRFSAERPEGSISTLTIQRTEQRDSAMYRCASSLAGGAGLGEKLFFGSGTQLSVL.

This clonotype was detected ten times or more. The chain employs TRBV7-2 and TRBJ1-5; no definite D call. Germline V gene lookup returns CDR1 SGHTA and CDR2 FQGNSA. The CDR3 contains 17 residues. V gave up 1 base and J gave up 0 bases, with 13 bases separating them. The CDR3 loop reads CASSLVLSGSSNQPQHF. DNA of the CDR3: TGTGCCAGCAGCTTAGTCCTCAGCGGTTCTAGCAATCAGCCCCAGCATTTT.

In regard to this clonotype: The junction does not match germline at one end; this may be a read error. The chain has TRBV7-3 and TRBJ2-7; D gene unclear. This CDR3 is 15 amino acids long. The V gene's germline CDR1 is SGHTA and CDR2 FQGTGA. The CDR3 DNA reads as TGCGCCAGCAGCCAAGATGGTGTTTCACTCTACGAGCAGTACTTC. This codes for CASSQDGVSLYEQYF.

This clonotype was observed at least ten times. This rearrangement joins TRBV6-5 to TRBJ2-2; 8 nucleotides align to TRBD1. The CDR3 is 16 residues long. Trimming took 0 bases from V and 7 from J; bases not matched to a gene: 7. Germline lookup yields CDR1 MNHEY and CDR2 SVGAGI. CDR3 DNA sequence: TGTGCCAGCAGTTACTCAGGAGGACAGGGCGGCGGGGAGCTGTTTTTT. It yields the protein CASSYSGGQGGGELFF.

The chain recombines TRBV27 with TRBJ2-7; TRBD2 agrees at 9 bases. Germline V CDR1 and CDR2: MNHEY, SMNVEV (reference sequence). Trimming removed 7 bases from V and 0 bases from J; junction bases left unmatched: 7. CDR3 size: 15 residues. DNA of the CDR3: TGTGCCAGCACCAAACTAGCGGGCGTCTCCTACGAGCAGTACTTC. As protein: CASTKLAGVSYEQYF.

The chain joins TRBV30 to TRBJ1-5; possibly TRBD1 for D (6 bases). In germline, CDR1 is GTSNPN, CDR2 SVGIG (reference sequence). The CDR3 covers 14 residues. V lost 0 bases to trimming and J lost 3 bases, with 9 bases between them. The CDR3 spells CAWSVGGNNQPQHF. In nucleotides, the CDR3 is TGTGCCTGGAGTGTAGGGGGGAACAATCAGCCCCAGCATTTT.

This clonotype was counted at least ten times. The CDR3, as DNA: TGCGCCAGCAGCGATCCGAAGGCAGCCCGCTATGGCTACACCTTC. This codes for CASSDPKAARYGYTF. This chain joins TRBV5-1 and TRBJ1-2; D unresolved. Germline V CDR1 and CDR2: SGHRS, YFSETQ. This CDR3 has 15 amino acids. V was shortened by 4 bases and J by 4 bases, with 17 bases between the two germline ends. Together with reference TRBV5-1 and TRBJ1-2, the CDR3 gives the full variable domain: KAGVTQTPRYLIKTRGQQVTLSCSPISGHRSVSWYQQTPGQGLQFLFEYFSETQRNKGNFPGRFSGRQFSNSRSEMNVSTLELGDSALYLCASSDPKAARYGYTFGSGTRLTVV.

The CDR3 loop reads CASRDRLAGVPDTQYF. The CDR3 DNA reads TGTGCCAGCCGGGATCGACTAGCGGGAGTCCCCGATACGCAGTATTTT. This chain connects TRBV2 to TRBJ2-3; 12 positions agree with TRBD2. Germline loops: CDR1 SNHLY, CDR2 FYNNEI. The CDR3 is made up of 16 amino acids. The junction had 12 bases not matched to a gene; V was cut back by 8 bases and J by 6 bases.

The sample holds many counts of this clonotype. The chain carries TRBV19 and TRBJ1-5; D is undetermined. This CDR3 comprises 15 residues. Germline V gives CDR1 LNHDA, CDR2 SQIVND (reference sequence). Trimming cost V 7 bases and J 0 bases, with 13 bases left between them. The CDR3: CASTYLVDSNQPQHF. For the CDR3, the DNA is TGTGCCAGTACCTACCTCGTGGATAGCAATCAGCCCCAGCATTTT.

Ten or more counts support this clonotype. V is TRBV18 and J is TRBJ2-7; D ambiguous. The germline V and J ends were trimmed by 2 bases and 3 bases, with 11 bases remaining between them. The CDR3 has 14 residues. The germline V gene has CDR1 KGHSH and CDR2 LQKENI. As DNA, the CDR3 is TGTGCCAGCTCACCAACCCCAGACCTCTACGAGCAGTACTTC. Translation gives CASSPTPDLYEQYF.

This clonotype was observed a handful of times. The chain carries TRBV27 and TRBJ1-1, with TRBD1 identical over 9 bases. After removal of 4 bases from V and 0 bases from J, the junction contained 12 bases not matched to a gene. Germline CDR1 reads MNHEY; CDR2 reads SMNVEV (reference sequence). The CDR3 extends over 18 amino acids. CDR3 residues: CASSSSHRGLNLNTEAFF. CDR3 coding DNA: TGTGCCAGCAGTTCCTCCCACAGGGGGCTGAATCTGAACACTGAAGCTTTCTTT.